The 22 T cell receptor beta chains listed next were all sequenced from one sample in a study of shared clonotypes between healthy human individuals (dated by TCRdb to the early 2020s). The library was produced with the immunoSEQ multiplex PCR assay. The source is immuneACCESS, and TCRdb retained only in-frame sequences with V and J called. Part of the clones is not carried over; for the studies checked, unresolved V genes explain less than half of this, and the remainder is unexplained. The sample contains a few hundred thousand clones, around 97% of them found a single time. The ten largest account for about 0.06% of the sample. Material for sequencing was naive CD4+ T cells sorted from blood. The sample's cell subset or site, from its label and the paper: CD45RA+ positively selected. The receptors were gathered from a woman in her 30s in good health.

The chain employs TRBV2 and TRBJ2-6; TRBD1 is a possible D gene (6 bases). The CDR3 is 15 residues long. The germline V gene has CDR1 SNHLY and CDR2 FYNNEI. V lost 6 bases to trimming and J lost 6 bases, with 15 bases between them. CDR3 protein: CASRPQGLAANVLTF. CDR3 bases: TGTGCCAGCAGGCCACAGGGTTTAGCGGCCAACGTCCTGACTTTC.

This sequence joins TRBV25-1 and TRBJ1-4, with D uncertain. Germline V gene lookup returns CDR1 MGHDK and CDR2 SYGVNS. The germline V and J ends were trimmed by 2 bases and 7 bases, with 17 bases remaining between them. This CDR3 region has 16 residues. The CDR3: CASSEIIGLGPEKLFF. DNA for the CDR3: TGTGCCAGCAGTGAAATAATCGGATTAGGACCTGAAAAACTGTTTTTT. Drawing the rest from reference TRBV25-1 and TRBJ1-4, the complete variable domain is EADIYQTPRYLVIGTGKKITLECSQTMGHDKMYWYQQDPGMELHLIHYSYGVNSTEKGDLSSESTVSRIRTEHFPLTLESARPSHTSQYLCASSEIIGLGPEKLFFGSGTQLSVL.

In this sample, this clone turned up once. CDR3 bases: TGTGCCAGCAGCCGATTGGCGACAGGAAACTACGAGCAGTACTTC. Translation: CASSRLATGNYEQYF. The chain couples TRBV7-9 to TRBJ2-7; tentatively, D is TRBD1 (6 bases). Trimming pared 5 bases from V and 3 bases from J, leaving 17 bases between. This CDR3 spans 15 amino acids. Germline-derived CDR1 and CDR2 are SEHNR and FQNEAQ (reference sequence).

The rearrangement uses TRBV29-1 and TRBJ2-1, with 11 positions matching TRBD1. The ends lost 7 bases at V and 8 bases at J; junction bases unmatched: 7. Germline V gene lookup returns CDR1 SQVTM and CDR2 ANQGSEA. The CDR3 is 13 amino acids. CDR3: CSGWTGGMDEQFF. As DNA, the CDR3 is TGCAGCGGATGGACAGGGGGCATGGATGAGCAGTTCTTC.

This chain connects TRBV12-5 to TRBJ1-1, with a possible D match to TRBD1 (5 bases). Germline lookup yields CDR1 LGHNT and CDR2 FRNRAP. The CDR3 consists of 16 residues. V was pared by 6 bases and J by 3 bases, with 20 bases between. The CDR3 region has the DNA TGTGCTAGTGGCCCGCCCGGGGCAGGGAGGGACACTGAAGCTTTCTTT. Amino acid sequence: CASGPPGAGRDTEAFF.

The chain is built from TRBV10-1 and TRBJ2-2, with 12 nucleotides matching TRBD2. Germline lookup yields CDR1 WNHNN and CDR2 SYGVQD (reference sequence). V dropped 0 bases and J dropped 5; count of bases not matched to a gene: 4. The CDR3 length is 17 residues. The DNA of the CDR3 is TGCGCCAGCAGTGAGTCGACTAGCGGGAGAGGAACCGGGGAGCTGTTTTTT. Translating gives CASSESTSGRGTGELFF.

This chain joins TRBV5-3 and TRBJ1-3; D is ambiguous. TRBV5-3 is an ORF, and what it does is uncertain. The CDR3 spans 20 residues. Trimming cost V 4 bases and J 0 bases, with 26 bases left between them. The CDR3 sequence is CARSRRQPPWTGSSGNTIYF. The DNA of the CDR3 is TGTGCCAGAAGCCGCAGACAACCGCCATGGACGGGCTCCTCTGGAAACACCATATATTTT.

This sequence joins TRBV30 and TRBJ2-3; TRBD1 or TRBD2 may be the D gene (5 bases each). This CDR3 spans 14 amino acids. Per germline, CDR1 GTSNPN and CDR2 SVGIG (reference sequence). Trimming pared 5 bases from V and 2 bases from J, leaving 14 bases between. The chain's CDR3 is CAWGTEVSTDTQYF. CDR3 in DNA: TGTGCCTGGGGGACGGAGGTTTCCACAGATACGCAGTATTTT.

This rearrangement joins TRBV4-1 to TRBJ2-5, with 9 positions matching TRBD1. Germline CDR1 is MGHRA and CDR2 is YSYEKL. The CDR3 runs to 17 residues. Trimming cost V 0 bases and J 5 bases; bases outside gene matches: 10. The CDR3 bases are TGCGCCAGCAGCCAAGATGGGCGAACAGGGGGCTGGGAGACCCAGTACTTC. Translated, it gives CASSQDGRTGGWETQYF.

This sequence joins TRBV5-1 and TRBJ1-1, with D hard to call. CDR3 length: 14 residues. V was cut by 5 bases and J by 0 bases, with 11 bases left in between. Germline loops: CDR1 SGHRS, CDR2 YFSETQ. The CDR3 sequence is CASRGSALNTEAFF. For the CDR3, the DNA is TGCGCCAGCAGGGGGTCGGCTTTGAACACTGAAGCTTTCTTT.

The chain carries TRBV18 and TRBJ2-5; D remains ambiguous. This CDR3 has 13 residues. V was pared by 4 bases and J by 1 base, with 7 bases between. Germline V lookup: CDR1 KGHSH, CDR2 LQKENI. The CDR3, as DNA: TGTGCCAGCTCACGATCTAGCCAAGAGACCCAGTACTTC. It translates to CASSRSSQETQYF.

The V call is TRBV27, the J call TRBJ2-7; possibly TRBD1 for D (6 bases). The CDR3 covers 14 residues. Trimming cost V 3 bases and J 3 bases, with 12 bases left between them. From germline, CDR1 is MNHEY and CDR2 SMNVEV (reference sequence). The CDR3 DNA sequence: TGTGCCAGCAGTTTGAGCGGACAGAGCTACGAGCAGTACTTC. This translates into CASSLSGQSYEQYF.

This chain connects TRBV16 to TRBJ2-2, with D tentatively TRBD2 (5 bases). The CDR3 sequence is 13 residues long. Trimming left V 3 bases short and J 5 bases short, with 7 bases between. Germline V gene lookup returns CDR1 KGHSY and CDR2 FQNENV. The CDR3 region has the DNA TGTGCCAGCAGCCATGAGCGGACCGGGGAGCTGTTTTTT. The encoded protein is CASSHERTGELFF.

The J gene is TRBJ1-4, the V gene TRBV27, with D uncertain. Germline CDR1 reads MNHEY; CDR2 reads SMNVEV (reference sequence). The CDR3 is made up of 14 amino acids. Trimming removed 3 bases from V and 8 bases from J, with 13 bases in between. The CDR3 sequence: CASSFQEGREKLFF. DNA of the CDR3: TGTGCCAGCAGTTTTCAAGAGGGTAGGGAAAAACTGTTTTTT.

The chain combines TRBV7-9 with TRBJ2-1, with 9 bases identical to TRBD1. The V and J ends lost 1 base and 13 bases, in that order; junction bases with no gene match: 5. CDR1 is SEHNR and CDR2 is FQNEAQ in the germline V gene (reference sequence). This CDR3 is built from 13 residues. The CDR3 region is CASSLGDRVEQFF. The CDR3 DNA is TGTGCCAGCAGCTTAGGGGACAGGGTTGAACAGTTCTTC.

The CDR3 DNA follows: TGCGCCAGCAGCCAGCCTAAGAAGCGGGACGGAGATACGCAGTATTTT. This gives the protein CASSQPKKRDGDTQYF. The chain joins TRBV4-1 to TRBJ2-3, with TRBD2 matching 7 bases. Germline CDR1 MGHRA, CDR2 YSYEKL. The CDR3 spans 16 residues. V was clipped by 3 bases and J by 5 bases; unmatched bases: 11.

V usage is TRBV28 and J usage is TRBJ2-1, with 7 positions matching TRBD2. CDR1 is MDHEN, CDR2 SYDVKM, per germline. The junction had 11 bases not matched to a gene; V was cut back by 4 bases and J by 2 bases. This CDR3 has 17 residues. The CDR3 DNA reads TGTGCCAGCAGTTCCACCTGGAGCGGGAATGCCTACAATGAGCAGTTCTTC. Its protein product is CASSSTWSGNAYNEQFF. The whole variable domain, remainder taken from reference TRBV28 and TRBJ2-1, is DVKVTQSSRYLVKRTGEKVFLECVQDMDHENMFWYRQDPGLGLRLIYFSYDVKMKEKGDIPEGYSVSREKKERFSLILESASTNQTSMYLCASSSTWSGNAYNEQFFGPGTRLTVL.

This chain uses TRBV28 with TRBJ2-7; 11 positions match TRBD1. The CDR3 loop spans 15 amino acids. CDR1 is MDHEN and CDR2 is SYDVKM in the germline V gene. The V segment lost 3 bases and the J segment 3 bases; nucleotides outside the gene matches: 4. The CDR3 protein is CASSFGGQGVYEQYF. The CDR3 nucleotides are TGTGCCAGCAGTTTCGGGGGACAGGGGGTCTACGAGCAGTACTTC.

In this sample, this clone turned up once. The CDR3 DNA follows: TGTGCCAGCAGTTTGGTTTTCGGGACTTTTTATAGCAATCAGCCCCAGCATTTT. This encodes CASSLVFGTFYSNQPQHF. This chain joins TRBV28 and TRBJ1-5; tentative D call: TRBD1 (5 bases). V was shortened by 3 bases and J by 0 bases, with 18 bases between the two germline ends. Germline CDR1 and CDR2: MDHEN and SYDVKM. The CDR3 sequence is 18 residues long.

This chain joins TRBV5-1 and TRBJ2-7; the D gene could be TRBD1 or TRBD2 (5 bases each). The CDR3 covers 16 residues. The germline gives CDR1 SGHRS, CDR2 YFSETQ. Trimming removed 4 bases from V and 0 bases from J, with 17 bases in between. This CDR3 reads CASSGGYGSGSYEQYF. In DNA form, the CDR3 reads TGCGCCAGCAGCGGGGGTTATGGTTCTGGCTCCTACGAGCAGTACTTC.

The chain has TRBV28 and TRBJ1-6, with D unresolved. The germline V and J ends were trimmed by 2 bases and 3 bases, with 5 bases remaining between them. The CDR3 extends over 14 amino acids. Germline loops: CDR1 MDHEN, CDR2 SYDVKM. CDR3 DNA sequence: TGTGCCAGCAGTTTAATCAGCTATAATTCACCCCTCCACTTT. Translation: CASSLISYNSPLHF.

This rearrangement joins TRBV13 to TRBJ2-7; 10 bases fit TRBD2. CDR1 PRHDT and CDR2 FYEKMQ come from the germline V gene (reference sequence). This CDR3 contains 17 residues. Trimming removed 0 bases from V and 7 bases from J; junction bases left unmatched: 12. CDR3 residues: CASSLGLGVAGGSEQYF. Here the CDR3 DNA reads TGTGCCAGCAGCTTAGGACTTGGTGTAGCGGGAGGTAGTGAGCAGTACTTC.